This T cell receptor beta chain was retrieved from a study of shared clonotypes between healthy human individuals. V lost 0 bases, J lost 0 bases, and 3 bases lay in between. There are 14 residues in the CDR3. Looked up from germline, CDR1 is MNHEY and CDR2 is SMNVEV (reference sequence). CD45RO-negative cells were positively selected for CCR7, leaving out terminally differentiated effector memory CD45RA+ cells. Generated by immunoSEQ multiplex PCR, the TCRdb table keeps only in-frame clones and is missing some. Of 1.5 million to 2.5 million clones detected, 85% to 95% appear once; the ten largest clones hold 1% to 1.5%. About this clone itself: The same CDR3 is also encoded by other DNA sequences in this sample.

The sequence was collected from a man between 18 and 29 years old in good health. What was sequenced was naive CD8+ T cells sorted from blood. The chain employs TRBV27 and TRBJ2-1; D gene unclear. The DNA for the CDR3 is TGTGCCAGCAGTTTATCTGCCTCCTACAATGAGCAGTTCTTC. Translating gives CASSLSASYNEQFF.